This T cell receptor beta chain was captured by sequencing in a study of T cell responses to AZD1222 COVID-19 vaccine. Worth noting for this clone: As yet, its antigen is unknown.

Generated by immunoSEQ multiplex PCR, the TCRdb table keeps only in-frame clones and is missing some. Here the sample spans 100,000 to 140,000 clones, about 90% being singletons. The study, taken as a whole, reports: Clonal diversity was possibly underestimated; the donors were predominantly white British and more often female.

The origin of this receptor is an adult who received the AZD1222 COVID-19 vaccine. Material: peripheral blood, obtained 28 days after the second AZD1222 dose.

This chain's CDR3 is CASSLYPGRKTEAFF. CDR3 DNA: TGTGCCAGCAGTTTATACCCGGGGAGGAAAACTGAAGCTTTCTTT. This sequence joins TRBV27 and TRBJ1-1; D not certain. This CDR3 is built from 15 residues. Trimming took 1 base from V and 5 from J, leaving 14 bases between them. Germline CDR1 and CDR2: MNHEY and SMNVEV (reference sequence).